This TCR beta chain was identified in a study of blood T cell repertoires in COVID-19. The data were produced by immunoSEQ multiplex PCR, yet TCRdb's version contains in-frame clones alone and is incomplete. The top ten hold roughly 3.7% of the sample, which has under 150,000 clones, 90% seen once. The CDR3 spans 12 residues. CDR1 and CDR2 from the germline V gene are LGHDT and YNNKEL (reference sequence). Trimming removed 4 bases from V and 8 bases from J, with 11 bases in between. The sequence derives from a middle-aged man with active COVID-19. Material for sequencing was peripheral blood. The chain employs TRBV3-1 (or the pseudogene TRBV3-2) and TRBJ1-2; a possible D gene is TRBD1 (5 bases). CDR3 in amino acids: CASSPTGVGYTF. CDR3 nucleotides: TGTGCCAGCAGCCCCACGGGGGTCGGCTACACCTTC.